This T cell receptor (beta chain) is drawn from a study of CD4 T cells in relation to SARS-CoV-2 and coronaviruses. About the study: The restricting HLA molecule for shared crossreactive spike epitopes was mapped.

Profiled with immunoSEQ multiplex PCR; TCRdb holds only in-frame clones, not every one. The sample holds 65,000 or so clones, about 95% seen once. Before the COVID-19 pandemic, during about 2010-2018, CD4+ T cells were taken from unexposed donors. V lost 3 bases and J 0 bases, leaving 7 bases between the germline ends. The V gene's germline CDR1 is LNHDA and CDR2 SQIVND (reference sequence). The CDR3 has 14 residues. The material sequenced was naive CD4+ T cells from PBMCs. The subset here: naive CD4+ T cells isolated by negative enrichment. The clonotype comes from a human donor in good health. The chain carries TRBV19 and TRBJ2-3, with a tentative D call TRBD2 (5 bases). The CDR3 loop reads CASSIGGSTDTQYF. CDR3 nucleotide sequence: TGTGCCAGTAGTATTGGCGGGAGCACAGATACGCAGTATTTT.